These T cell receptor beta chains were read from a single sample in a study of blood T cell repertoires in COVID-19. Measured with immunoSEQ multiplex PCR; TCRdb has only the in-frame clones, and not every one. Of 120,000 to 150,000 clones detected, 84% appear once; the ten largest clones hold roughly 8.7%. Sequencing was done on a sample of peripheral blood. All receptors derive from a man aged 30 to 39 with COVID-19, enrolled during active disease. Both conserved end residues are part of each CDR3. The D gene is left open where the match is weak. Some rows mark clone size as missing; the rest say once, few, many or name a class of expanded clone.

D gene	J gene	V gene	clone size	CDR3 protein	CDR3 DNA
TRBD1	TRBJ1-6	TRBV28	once	CASSTQGEGSPLHF	TGTGCCAGCAGTACACAGGGGGAGGGATCACCCCTCCACTTT
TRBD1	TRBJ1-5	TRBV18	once	CASSTTGTENQPQHF	TGTGCCAGCTCAACCACCGGGACAGAGAATCAGCCCCAGCATTTT
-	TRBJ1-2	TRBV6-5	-	CASSSWEGTNYGYTF	TGTGCCAGCAGTTCGTGGGAGGGGACTAACTATGGCTACACCTTC
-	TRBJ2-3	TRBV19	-	CASSILITDTQYF	TGTGCCAGTAGTATCCTAATCACAGATACGCAGTATTTT
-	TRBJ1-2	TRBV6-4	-	CASSSGLNYGYTF	TGTGCCAGCAGCTCGGGATTAAACTATGGCTACACCTTC
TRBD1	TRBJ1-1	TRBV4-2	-	CASSQEVGLGQGVEMSFF	TGTGCCAGCAGCCAAGAAGTCGGGCTGGGACAGGGGGTGGAGATGTCTTTCTTT
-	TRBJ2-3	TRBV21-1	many	CASRSRLAGGDTQYF	TGTGCCAGCAGGAGCCGACTAGCGGGAGGGGATACGCAGTATTTT
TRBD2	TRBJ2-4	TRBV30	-	CASTASGSGNIQYF	TGTGCCTCCACCGCCAGCGGGAGTGGCAACATTCAGTACTTC
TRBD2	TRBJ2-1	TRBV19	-	CASKFGSASGNNEQFF	TGTGCCAGTAAATTCGGGTCGGCTAGCGGTAACAATGAGCAGTTCTTC
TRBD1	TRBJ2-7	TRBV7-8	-	CASSLAPGTGKEQYF	TGTGCCAGCAGCTTAGCGCCCGGGACAGGGAAAGAGCAGTACTTC
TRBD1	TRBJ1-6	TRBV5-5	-	CASSAGTGTSPLHF	TGTGCCAGCAGTGCCGGGACAGGGACGTCACCCCTCCACTTT
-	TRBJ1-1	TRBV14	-	CASSQNFMTAEAFF	TGTGCCAGCAGCCAAAACTTTATGACAGCTGAAGCTTTCTTT
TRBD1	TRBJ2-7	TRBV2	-	CASRRDRGNEQYF	TGTGCCAGCAGGCGGGACAGGGGGAACGAGCAGTACTTC
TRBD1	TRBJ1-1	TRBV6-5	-	CASGGMDRLTEAFF	TGTGCCAGCGGGGGGATGGACAGGCTCACTGAAGCTTTCTTT
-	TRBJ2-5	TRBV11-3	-	CASSERTGPGTQYF	TGTGCCAGCAGCGAGCGGACGGGTCCAGGGACCCAGTACTTC
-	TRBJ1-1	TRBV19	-	CASSIFLNTEAFF	TGTGCCAGTAGTATATTTCTCAACACTGAAGCTTTCTTT
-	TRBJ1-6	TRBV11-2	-	CASSLGGGVNSPLHF	TGTGCCAGCAGCTTAGGAGGGGGGGTGAATTCACCCCTCCACTTT
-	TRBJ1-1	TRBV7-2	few	CASSLGPMDTEAFF	TGTGCCAGCAGCTTAGGGCCAATGGACACTGAAGCTTTCTTT
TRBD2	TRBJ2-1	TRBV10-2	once	CASSESNLAGAVEQFF	TGCGCCAGCAGTGAGTCGAACCTAGCGGGAGCCGTTGAGCAGTTCTTC
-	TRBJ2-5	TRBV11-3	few	CASSGDSPQETQYF	TGTGCCAGCAGCGGCGACAGTCCTCAAGAGACCCAGTACTTC
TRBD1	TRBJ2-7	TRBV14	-	CAIVRDRASYEQYF	TGTGCCATCGTCCGGGACAGGGCCTCCTACGAGCAGTACTTC
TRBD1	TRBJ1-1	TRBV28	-	CASTRGRWTEAFF	TGTGCCAGCACGAGGGGGCGGTGGACTGAAGCTTTCTTT
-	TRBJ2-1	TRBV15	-	CATSRGGFSAYNEQFF	TGTGCCACCAGCAGAGGCGGCTTCTCGGCCTACAATGAGCAGTTCTTC
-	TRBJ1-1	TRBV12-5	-	CASGLGLNTEAFF	TGTGCTAGTGGTTTGGGGCTGAACACTGAAGCTTTCTTT
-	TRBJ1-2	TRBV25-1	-	CASSTGGWGYTF	TGTGCCAGCAGTACCGGGGGTTGGGGCTACACCTTC
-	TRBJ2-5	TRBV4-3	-	CASSQGLHETQYF	TGCGCCAGCAGCCAAGGGCTCCACGAGACCCAGTACTTC
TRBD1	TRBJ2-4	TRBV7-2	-	CASSKQGAVAKNIQYF	TGTGCCAGCAGTAAACAGGGGGCAGTTGCCAAAAACATTCAGTACTTC
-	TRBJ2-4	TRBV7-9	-	CASSFNHELAKNIQYF	TGTGCCAGCAGCTTTAATCATGAACTAGCCAAAAACATTCAGTACTTC
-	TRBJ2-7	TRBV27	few	CASSPTASATYEQYF	TGTGCCAGCAGTCCGACTGCTTCTGCCACCTACGAGCAGTACTTC
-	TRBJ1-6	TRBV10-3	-	CAISESKLGLLSSYNSPLHF	TGTGCCATCAGTGAGTCAAAGTTGGGACTTCTGAGCTCCTATAATTCACCCCTCCACTTT
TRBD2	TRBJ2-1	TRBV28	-	CASSLKREIPNEQFF	TGTGCCAGCAGTTTAAAGCGGGAGATCCCCAATGAGCAGTTCTTC
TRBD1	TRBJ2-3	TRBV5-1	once	CASQQGTTDTQYF	TGCGCCAGCCAACAGGGGACCACAGATACGCAGTATTTT
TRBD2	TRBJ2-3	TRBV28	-	CASSPLLAGGPTSTDTQYF	TGTGCCAGCAGTCCCCTCCTAGCGGGAGGGCCGACTAGCACAGATACGCAGTATTTT
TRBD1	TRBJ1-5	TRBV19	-	CASGGRGGFQPQHF	TGTGCCTCAGGGGGCAGGGGAGGTTTTCAGCCCCAGCATTTT
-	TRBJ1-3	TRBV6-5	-	CASSLQGPSGNTIYF	TGTGCCAGCAGCCTACAGGGACCCTCTGGAAACACCATATATTTT
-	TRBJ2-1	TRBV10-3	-	CAVGSSSYNEQFF	TGTGCCGTCGGGTCGAGCTCCTACAATGAGCAGTTCTTC
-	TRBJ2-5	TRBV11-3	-	CASSTMEQETQYF	TGTGCCAGCAGCACAATGGAGCAAGAGACCCAGTACTTC
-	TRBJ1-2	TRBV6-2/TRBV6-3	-	CASSLAPDGYTF	TGTGCCAGCAGTTTAGCCCCCGATGGCTACACCTTC
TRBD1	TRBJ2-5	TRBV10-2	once	CASRGQGRVETQYF	TGCGCCAGCAGGGGACAGGGTCGGGTAGAGACCCAGTACTTC
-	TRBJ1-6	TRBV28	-	CATQGGDRDSPLHF	TGTGCCACCCAAGGGGGAGACAGAGATTCACCCCTCCACTTT
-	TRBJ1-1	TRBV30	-	CAWSAGDWNTEAFF	TGTGCCTGGAGTGCGGGGGATTGGAACACTGAAGCTTTCTTT
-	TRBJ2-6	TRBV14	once	CASSLNSPGTTGANVLTF	TGTGCCAGCAGCCTCAACTCCCCCGGGACAACTGGGGCCAACGTCCTGACTTTC
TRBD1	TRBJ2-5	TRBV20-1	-	CSASWWDRFRETQYF	TGCAGTGCTAGTTGGTGGGACAGGTTTAGGGAGACCCAGTACTTC
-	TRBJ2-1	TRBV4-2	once	CASSQDHGLLNNEQFF	TGTGCCAGCAGCCAAGATCATGGACTGCTAAACAATGAGCAGTTCTTC
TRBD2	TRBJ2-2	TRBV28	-	CASSFLAGGLTGELFF	TGTGCCAGCAGTTTTCTCGCGGGAGGTCTCACCGGGGAGCTGTTTTTT
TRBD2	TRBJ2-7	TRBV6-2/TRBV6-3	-	CASSYFPRGAQGEQYF	TGTGCCAGCAGTTACTTCCCGCGGGGGGCGCAAGGCGAGCAGTACTTC
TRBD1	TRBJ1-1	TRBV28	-	CASSQPDRGFFTEAFF	TGTGCCAGCAGTCAGCCCGACAGGGGCTTTTTCACTGAAGCTTTCTTT
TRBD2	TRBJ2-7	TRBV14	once	CASSRASGISYEQYF	TGTGCCAGCAGCCGCGCTAGCGGGATCTCCTACGAGCAGTACTTC
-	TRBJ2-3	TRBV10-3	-	CATLDSTDTQYF	TGTGCCACTTTGGACTCAACAGATACGCAGTATTTT
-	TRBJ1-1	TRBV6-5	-	CASSYSRARRWEAFF	TGTGCCAGCAGTTACTCGAGGGCGCGACGGTGGGAAGCTTTCTTT
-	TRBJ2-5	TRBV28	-	CASRKQVTQYF	TGTGCCAGCAGAAAACAGGTGACCCAGTACTTC
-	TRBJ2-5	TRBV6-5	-	CASSRNRLGTETQYF	TGTGCCAGCAGTCGCAACCGACTAGGGACAGAGACCCAGTACTTC
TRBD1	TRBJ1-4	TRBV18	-	CASSPPTGRPEKLFF	TGTGCCAGCTCACCACCGACAGGGAGACCTGAAAAACTGTTTTTT
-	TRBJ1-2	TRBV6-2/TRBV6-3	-	CASSYKDRTTYGYTF	TGTGCCAGCAGTTACAAAGACAGGACGACCTATGGCTACACCTTC
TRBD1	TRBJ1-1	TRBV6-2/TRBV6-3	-	CASSAGQMNTEAFF	TGTGCCAGCAGCGCGGGACAGATGAACACTGAAGCTTTCTTT
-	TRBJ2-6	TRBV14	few	CASSQIPTGLSSGANVLTF	TGTGCCAGCAGCCAAATCCCCACAGGGCTCAGCTCTGGGGCCAACGTCCTGACTTTC
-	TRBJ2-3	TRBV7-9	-	CASSLAGDPDTQYF	TGTGCCAGCAGCTTGGCAGGGGACCCAGATACGCAGTATTTT
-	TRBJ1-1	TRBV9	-	CASSVVERGGTEAFF	TGTGCCAGCAGCGTAGTCGAAAGGGGTGGAACTGAAGCTTTCTTT
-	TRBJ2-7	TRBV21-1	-	CASSLWQRSKEAEQYF	TGTGCCAGCAGCCTGTGGCAGCGCTCAAAGGAAGCCGAGCAGTACTTC
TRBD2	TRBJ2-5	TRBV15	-	CATSRELAGEETQYF	TGTGCCACCAGCAGAGAACTAGCGGGAGAAGAGACCCAGTACTTC